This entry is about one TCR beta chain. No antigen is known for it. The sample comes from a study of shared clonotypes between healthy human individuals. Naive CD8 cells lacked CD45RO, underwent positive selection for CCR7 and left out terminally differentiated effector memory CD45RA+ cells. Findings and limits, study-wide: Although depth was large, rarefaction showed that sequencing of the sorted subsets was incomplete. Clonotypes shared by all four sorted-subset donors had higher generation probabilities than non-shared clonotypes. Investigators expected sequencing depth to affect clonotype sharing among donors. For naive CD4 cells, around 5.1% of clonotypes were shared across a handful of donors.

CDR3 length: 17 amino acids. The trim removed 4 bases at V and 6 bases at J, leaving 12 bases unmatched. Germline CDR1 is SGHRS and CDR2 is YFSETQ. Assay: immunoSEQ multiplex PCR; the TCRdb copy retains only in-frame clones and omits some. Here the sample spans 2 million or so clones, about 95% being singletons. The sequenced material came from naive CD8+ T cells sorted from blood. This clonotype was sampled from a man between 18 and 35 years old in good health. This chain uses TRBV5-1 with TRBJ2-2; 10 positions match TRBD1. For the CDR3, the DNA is TGCGCCAGCAGCACTGAACCGGGACAGGGGTTGGCCGGGGAGCTGTTTTTT. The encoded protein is CASSTEPGQGLAGELFF.